The 24 T cell receptor beta chains presented below share a single source sample, sequenced in a study of PD-1 blockade in classical Hodgkin lymphoma. The protocol was immunoSEQ multiplex PCR, while the TCRdb copy is restricted to in-frame clones and leaves out a portion. The sample shows some 100,000 clones, about 92% of them seen only once. Documented time point: cycle 4 day 1 (C4D1), after 6 weeks of nivolumab. Every one of the patients relapsed after autologous stem cell transplantation (brentuximab vedotin exposure was variable). The specimen comprised peripheral blood mononuclear cells (PBMCs), sampled before the fourth cycle of nivolumab. These receptors came from a human donor with classical Hodgkin lymphoma.

V is TRBV6-6 and J is TRBJ2-5, with 9 bases identical to TRBD1. In germline, CDR1 is MNHNY, CDR2 SVGAGI (reference sequence). The V gene end was trimmed by 0 bases and the J gene end by 5 bases; junction bases not matched to a gene: 7. This CDR3 is built from 16 residues. CDR3 DNA: TGTGCCAGCAGTTACTCATTAACAGGGGGCTTGGAGACCCAGTACTTC. Amino acids: CASSYSLTGGLETQYF.

CDR3 loop: CASSLFPGGQETQYF. CDR3 nucleotide sequence: TGTGCCAGCAGTTTATTCCCCGGGGGGCAAGAGACCCAGTACTTC. The genes are TRBV27 and TRBJ2-5, with 7 bases identical to TRBD2. The junction had 4 bases not matched to a gene; V was cut back by 1 base and J by 2 bases. CDR1 is MNHEY and CDR2 is SMNVEV in the germline V gene (reference sequence). The CDR3 is 15 amino acids.

The rearrangement joins TRBV7-6 to TRBJ2-7; D is unclear. V shed 1 base and J shed 3 bases, with 7 bases lying between them. CDR1 and CDR2 (germline): SGHVS, FNYEAQ. The CDR3 is 13 amino acids. The CDR3 DNA reads TGTGCCAGCAGCTTAGGGGCCAGCTACGAGCAGTACTTC. Translation gives CASSLGASYEQYF.

The chain couples TRBV19 to TRBJ1-1, with a weak D call TRBD1 (6 bases). The V gene's germline CDR1 is LNHDA and CDR2 SQIVND (reference sequence). Trimming took off 11 bases at V and 0 bases at J, with 13 bases between the two ends. The CDR3 is made up of 13 amino acids. The CDR3 DNA reads as TGTGCCGTCCACGGACAGTTGAACACTGAAGCTTTCTTT. Encoded protein: CAVHGQLNTEAFF.

This clone appeared once. The chain employs TRBV7-2 and TRBJ1-5; D gene ambiguous. With 5 bases removed from V and 4 bases from J, the gap between germline ends came to 12 bases. Germline assignment: CDR1 SGHTA and CDR2 FQGNSA. This CDR3 is 14 amino acids long. CDR3 amino acids: CASSPAAPNQPQHF. In DNA, the CDR3 is TGTGCCAGCAGCCCCGCGGCCCCTAATCAGCCCCAGCATTTT. Full variable domain (outside the CDR3, taken from reference TRBV7-2 and TRBJ1-5): GAGVSQSPSNKVTEKGKDVELRCDPISGHTALYWYRQSLGQGLEFLIYFQGNSAPDKSGLPSDRFSAERTGGSVSTLTIQRTQQEDSAVYLCASSPAAPNQPQHFGDGTRLSIL.

The V gene is TRBV11-3, the J gene TRBJ2-1, with TRBD2 as a possible D gene (6 bases). V lost 3 bases, J lost 9 bases, and 15 bases lay in between. The germline gives CDR1 SGHNT, CDR2 YENEEA. The CDR3 totals 14 residues. The CDR3 bases are TGTGCCAGCAGCTTCGGGGGACCGAGGGCTGAGCAGTTCTTC. It specifies CASSFGGPRAEQFF.

The chain recombines TRBV5-6 with TRBJ2-1; perhaps TRBD2 as D (5 bases). CDR3 length: 12 amino acids. Germline V gene sequence: CDR1 SGHDT, CDR2 YYEEEE. Trimming removed 5 bases at V and 5 bases at J, with 8 bases between. The CDR3 protein is CASSSGDNEQFF. CDR3 DNA: TGTGCCAGCAGTTCCGGGGACAATGAGCAGTTCTTC.

The chain recombines TRBV9 with TRBJ2-1; the D is unclear. CDR1 and CDR2 from the germline V gene are SGDLS and YYNGEE. Trimming left V 1 base short and J 7 bases short, with 12 bases between. The CDR3 loop spans 14 amino acids. The CDR3 bases are TGTGCCAGCAGCGTACGGGCGGTACAGAATGAGCAGTTCTTC. Encoded protein: CASSVRAVQNEQFF.

The J gene is TRBJ1-2, the V gene TRBV7-8; D gene unclear. The germline V and J ends were trimmed by 3 bases and 3 bases, with 5 bases remaining between them. This CDR3 comprises 12 residues. Per germline, CDR1 SGHVS and CDR2 FQNEAQ. As DNA, the CDR3 is TGTGCCAGCAGCTTGAGGGACTATGGCTACACCTTC. Encoded protein: CASSLRDYGYTF.

This chain connects TRBV6-1 to TRBJ1-3; D is unresolved. In germline, CDR1 is MNHNS, CDR2 SASEGT. This CDR3 spans 14 amino acids. V was trimmed by 2 bases and J by 1 base, leaving 6 bases between them. The CDR3 is CASSENRSGNTIYF. As DNA, the CDR3 is TGTGCCAGCAGTGAAAATCGGTCTGGAAACACCATATATTTT.

This sequence joins TRBV25-1 and TRBJ2-7; D may correspond to TRBD1 or TRBD2 (5 bases each). The germline CDR1 and CDR2 sequences are MGHDK and SYGVNS. The CDR3 covers 12 residues. V dropped 4 bases and J dropped 4 bases, with 8 bases sitting between them. Here the CDR3 reads CASSGDVYEQYF. In nucleotides, the CDR3 is TGTGCCAGCAGTGGGGACGTTTACGAGCAGTACTTC.

The V and J genes are TRBV6-5 and TRBJ1-5, with D possibly being TRBD1 (5 bases). Germline CDR1 reads MNHEY; CDR2 reads SVGAGI. The CDR3 is 14 residues long. Trimming removed 4 bases at V and 2 bases at J, with 9 bases between. CDR3 DNA sequence: TGTGCCAGCAGTTCAAAAGGGGGCAATCAGCCCCAGCATTTT. Protein sequence: CASSSKGGNQPQHF.

This chain links TRBV28 with TRBJ2-7; TRBD2 agrees at 7 bases. This CDR3 is 15 amino acids long. Germline V gives CDR1 MDHEN, CDR2 SYDVKM. V trimming: 6 bases; J trimming: 4 bases; junction bases outside the gene matches: 12. CDR3 bases: TGTGCCAGCAGCCTTGGGGGGGGAGAAATGTACGAGCAGTACTTC. This codes for CASSLGGGEMYEQYF.

The chain joins TRBV7-2 to TRBJ2-3, with 10 bases aligning to TRBD2. V lost 3 bases to trimming and J lost 3 bases; unmatched junction nucleotides: 3. The CDR3 runs 15 residues. Per germline, CDR1 SGHTA and CDR2 FQGNSA. The CDR3 DNA is TGTGCCAGCAGCTTGGCTAGCGGGAGAACAGATACGCAGTATTTT. Translating gives CASSLASGRTDTQYF.

This sequence joins TRBV6-4 and TRBJ1-1, with TRBD1 as a possible D gene (5 bases). The V gene lost 2 bases and the J gene lost 4 bases, with 8 bases spanning the gap. The CDR3 contains 13 residues. Germline values: CDR1 MRHNA, CDR2 SNTAGT. CDR3: CASSDQGFTEAFF. The CDR3 nucleotides are TGTGCCAGCAGTGACCAGGGTTTCACTGAAGCTTTCTTT.

The rearrangement uses TRBV9 and TRBJ2-2; D tentatively reads TRBD1 or TRBD2 (5 bases each). The CDR3 consists of 14 residues. V lost 2 bases, J lost 5 bases, and 10 bases lay in between. Germline V gene sequence: CDR1 SGDLS, CDR2 YYNGEE. The DNA for the CDR3 is TGTGCCAGCAGCGTTTGGGGCGGGACCGGGGAGCTGTTTTTT. Translating gives CASSVWGGTGELFF.

The chain links TRBV5-1 to TRBJ2-1; possibly TRBD1 or TRBD2 for D (5 bases each). CDR1 is SGHRS, CDR2 YFSETQ, per germline. V lost 5 bases and J 0 bases, leaving 12 bases between the germline ends. The CDR3 consists of 15 residues. The CDR3: CASSRGRLSYNEQFF. The CDR3 coding sequence is TGCGCCAGCAGTCGGGGCCGACTCTCCTACAATGAGCAGTTCTTC. The complete variable domain, with remaining parts taken from reference TRBV5-1 and TRBJ2-1, reads KAGVTQTPRYLIKTRGQQVTLSCSPISGHRSVSWYQQTPGQGLQFLFEYFSETQRNKGNFPGRFSGRQFSNSRSEMNVSTLELGDSALYLCASSRGRLSYNEQFFGPGTRLTVL.

The chain links TRBV5-1 to TRBJ2-5; D gene uncertain. Germline loops: CDR1 SGHRS, CDR2 YFSETQ. The CDR3 extends over 13 amino acids. V was trimmed by 2 bases and J by 1 base, leaving 6 bases between them. The CDR3 spells CASSFRIQETQYF. In DNA form, the CDR3 reads TGCGCCAGCAGCTTCAGAATCCAAGAGACCCAGTACTTC.

This clone came up once. The V gene is TRBV28, the J gene TRBJ1-2, with D perhaps matching TRBD1 (6 bases). The ends were cut back, 6 bases at V and 3 bases at J, with 14 bases in the middle. Per germline, CDR1 MDHEN and CDR2 SYDVKM. The CDR3 length is 14 residues. CDR3: CASSYADRYYGYTF. The CDR3 nucleotides read TGTGCCAGCAGCTACGCGGACAGATACTATGGCTACACCTTC.

This chain links TRBV5-1 with TRBJ2-7, with D possibly matching TRBD2 (7 bases). Trimming took 3 bases from V and 7 from J, leaving 17 bases between them. Germline loops: CDR1 SGHRS, CDR2 YFSETQ. The CDR3 totals 14 residues. The CDR3 DNA sequence: TGCGCCAGCAGCTGGGGAGGTGGGGGGGCGGAGCAGTACTTC. Translation gives CASSWGGGGAEQYF.

The chain joins TRBV28 to TRBJ1-3; TRBD1 is a possible D gene (5 bases). The ends were cut back, 7 bases at V and 3 bases at J, with 13 bases in the middle. Germline CDR1 reads MDHEN; CDR2 reads SYDVKM. The CDR3 is 14 amino acids. The DNA for the CDR3 is TGTGCCAGCACCCTCCGGGGGTTTGGAAACACCATATATTTT. Translated: CASTLRGFGNTIYF.

This chain joins TRBV15 and TRBJ2-5; 8 nucleotides agree with TRBD1. In germline, CDR1 is LNHNV, CDR2 YYDKDF (reference sequence). V lost 2 bases, J lost 3 bases, and 5 bases stayed unmatched. This CDR3 spans 15 amino acids. The CDR3 protein is CATSRIDRGEETQYF. CDR3 DNA sequence: TGTGCCACCAGCAGAATCGACAGGGGCGAAGAGACCCAGTACTTC.

This chain uses TRBV19 with TRBJ2-1; tentative D call: TRBD2 (5 bases). Germline V lookup: CDR1 LNHDA, CDR2 SQIVND (reference sequence). This CDR3 is built from 15 residues. Trimming shortened V by 5 bases and J by 0 bases, and 11 bases separated the two germline ends. DNA of the CDR3: TGTGCCAGTAGTTCCCAGCGGAGCTCCTACAATGAGCAGTTCTTC. Translation: CASSSQRSSYNEQFF.

The V and J genes are TRBV7-9 and TRBJ1-1, with a weak D call TRBD1 (6 bases). The CDR3 spans 14 residues. CDR1 is SEHNR, CDR2 FQNEAQ, per germline (reference sequence). Trimming took off 3 bases at V and 1 base at J, with 9 bases between the two ends. CDR3 sequence: CASSFMTGNTEAFF. CDR3 nucleotides: TGTGCCAGCAGCTTTATGACAGGGAACACTGAAGCTTTCTTT.